The 32 T cell receptor beta chains below were found in one sample sequenced in a study of CD8+ T cells in alopecia areata. Reverse transcribed after extraction, RNA yielded cDNA as the sequencing template. Repertoires were generated with immunoSEQ multiplex PCR, while TCRdb's copy carries only in-frame clones and drops some. The sample yields some 95,000 clones, under 45% seen once. Source material: CD4+ T cells sorted from blood. These TCRs come from a human donor with alopecia areata.

The rearrangement uses TRBV28 and TRBJ2-1, with D uncertain. Germline V gene data show CDR1 as MDHEN and CDR2 as SYDVKM. The V gene lost 6 bases and the J gene lost 1 base, with 16 bases spanning the gap. The CDR3 spans 16 residues. Here the CDR3 reads CASSLSPIGSYNEQFF. Here the CDR3 DNA reads TGTGCCAGCAGCCTCTCTCCCATAGGGTCCTACAATGAGCAGTTCTTC.

The V call is TRBV25-1, the J call TRBJ2-5, with 8 bases fitting TRBD1. Germline trimming cut 6 bases from V and 1 base from J; bases unmatched to any gene: 4. Germline values: CDR1 MGHDK, CDR2 SYGVNS. There are 14 residues in the CDR3. CDR3 sequence (DNA): TGTGCCAGCAGCCCGGGACAGGTCCAAGAGACCCAGTACTTC. Protein sequence: CASSPGQVQETQYF.

This clone was counted between two and nine times. The sample contains more than one DNA sequence encoding this CDR3. The V and J genes are TRBV29-1 and TRBJ2-7, with D tentatively TRBD1 or TRBD2 (5 bases each). Germline V gives CDR1 SQVTM, CDR2 ANQGSEA. V shed 7 bases and J shed 2 bases, with 9 bases lying between them. The CDR3 runs to 11 residues. The chain's CDR3 is CSGGVAYEQYF. CDR3 DNA: TGCAGCGGAGGGGTTGCCTACGAGCAGTACTTC.

The chain uses TRBV7-6 and TRBJ2-5; D not certain. CDR1 is SGHVS, CDR2 FNYEAQ, per germline. This CDR3 region has 14 residues. Trimming removed 1 base from V and 1 base from J, with 7 bases in between. In DNA form, the CDR3 reads TGTGCCAGCAGCTTAGGGGCAGCCCAAGAGACCCAGTACTTC. Translating gives CASSLGAAQETQYF.

V usage is TRBV29-1 and J usage is TRBJ1-2; 11 bases line up with TRBD1. The CDR3 consists of 12 residues. The germline V gene encodes CDR1 SQVTM and CDR2 ANQGSEA. V shed 3 bases and J 7 bases; nucleotides not matched to a gene: 1. CDR3 nucleotide sequence: TGCAGCGTTGAGGACAGGGGGCTTGGCTACACCTTC. Translation: CSVEDRGLGYTF.

V and J are TRBV29-1 and TRBJ2-3, with D unclear. CDR3 length: 14 residues. Trimming shortened V by 4 bases and J by 2 bases, and 13 bases separated the two germline ends. CDR1 and CDR2 from the germline V gene are SQVTM and ANQGSEA. Here the CDR3 reads CSVVAGTYTDTQYF. Written as DNA, the CDR3 is TGCAGCGTTGTTGCCGGAACATACACAGATACGCAGTATTTT.

This clone was picked up a small number of times. The chain combines TRBV10-3 with TRBJ1-1; D unclear. Germline V lookup: CDR1 ENHRY, CDR2 SYGVKD. CDR3 length equals 12 residues. Trimming removed 6 bases from V and 5 bases from J, with 10 bases in between. The CDR3 DNA follows: TGTGCCATCAGCCGAGAAGGAACTGAAGCTTTCTTT. Its translation is CAISREGTEAFF.

The sample holds a few counts of this clone. The rearrangement joins TRBV10-1 to TRBJ2-1; D perhaps matches TRBD1 (5 bases). CDR3 size: 15 residues. V was shortened by 2 bases and J by 2 bases, with 10 bases between the two germline ends. Germline CDR1 and CDR2: WNHNN and SYGVQD (reference sequence). CDR3 nucleotide sequence: TGCGCCAGCAGTGAGGGCAGGGATACCTACAATGAGCAGTTCTTC. Its protein is CASSEGRDTYNEQFF.

This chain uses TRBV20-1 with TRBJ2-1; D unresolved. The CDR3 extends over 10 amino acids. Trimming cost V 4 bases and J 12 bases, with 10 bases left between them. Per the germline V gene, CDR1 is DFQATT and CDR2 is SNEGSKA (reference sequence). The CDR3 region is CSANSPAQFF. The CDR3 DNA reads as TGCAGTGCTAATTCTCCAGCGCAGTTCTTC.

V and J are TRBV29-1 and TRBJ2-5; 10 bases map to TRBD1. Per the germline V gene, CDR1 is SQVTM and CDR2 is ANQGSEA. J gave up 11 bases and V 7 bases, and 13 bases lay outside the gene matches. CDR3 length: 13 amino acids. The CDR3 is CSGSGTGAQEQYF. DNA of the CDR3: TGCAGCGGATCCGGGACAGGGGCGCAGGAGCAGTACTTC.

CDR3 protein: CASSLVAEDHYEQYF. CDR3 bases: TGCGCCAGCAGCTTGGTGGCCGAGGATCACTACGAGCAGTACTTC. This chain links TRBV5-1 with TRBJ2-7; D remains ambiguous. CDR3 length equals 15 residues. The V and J ends lost 0 bases and 3 bases respectively, with 13 bases between them. Germline V gives CDR1 SGHRS, CDR2 YFSETQ.

The table lists this clone with a few counts. The gene calls are TRBV5-1 and TRBJ2-5, with D perhaps given as TRBD1 or TRBD2 (5 bases each). The V and J ends lost 1 base and 4 bases respectively, with 11 bases between them. Germline V CDR1 and CDR2: SGHRS, YFSETQ. The CDR3 covers 14 residues. The CDR3 sequence: CASSLRDGAETQYF. CDR3 bases: TGCGCCAGCAGCTTGCGGGACGGAGCAGAGACCCAGTACTTC.

The table lists this clone with a few counts. V usage is TRBV27 and J usage is TRBJ2-7, with D possibly called TRBD1 or TRBD2 (5 bases each). The V end was cut by 8 bases, the J end by 2 bases, with 16 bases between. The CDR3 has 14 residues. Germline V gene lookup returns CDR1 MNHEY and CDR2 SMNVEV (reference sequence). The CDR3 protein is CASSLGTVPYEQYF. Written as DNA, the CDR3 is TGTGCCAGCTCCCTTGGGACGGTGCCCTACGAGCAGTACTTC.

V is TRBV5-1 and J is TRBJ2-7, with unresolved D. There are 14 residues in the CDR3. CDR1 is SGHRS and CDR2 is YFSETQ in the germline V gene. The V end was cut by 2 bases, the J end by 5 bases, with 14 bases between. CDR3 protein: CASSLGQSIDEQYF. Written as DNA, the CDR3 is TGCGCCAGCAGCTTAGGGCAGAGCATTGACGAGCAGTACTTC.

The rearrangement joins TRBV23-1 to TRBJ2-1; tentative D call: TRBD2 (5 bases). TRBV23-1 is an ORF; its function is uncertain. V was pared by 7 bases and J by 6 bases, with 16 bases between. The CDR3 is 14 amino acids. As DNA, the CDR3 is TGCGCCAGCACCCTGAACGGGGTGGGCAATGAGCAGTTCTTC. Translated, it gives CASTLNGVGNEQFF.

The chain links TRBV7-2 to TRBJ2-1; D possibly corresponds to TRBD2 (6 bases). V lost 0 bases and J lost 13, with 13 bases in between. Per the germline V gene, CDR1 is SGHTA and CDR2 is FQGNSA. The CDR3 has 13 residues. The CDR3: CASSLAGSGLQFF. CDR3 in DNA: TGTGCCAGCAGCTTAGCAGGAAGCGGGCTTCAGTTCTTC. The full variable domain, its missing parts supplied by reference TRBV7-2 and TRBJ2-1, is GAGVSQSPSNKVTEKGKDVELRCDPISGHTALYWYRQSLGQGLEFLIYFQGNSAPDKSGLPSDRFSAERTGGSVSTLTIQRTQQEDSAVYLCASSLAGSGLQFFGPGTRLTVL.

The V and J genes are TRBV28 and TRBJ2-7; 7 bases line up with TRBD2. Germline V lookup: CDR1 MDHEN, CDR2 SYDVKM. The CDR3 consists of 13 residues. V lost 6 bases to trimming and J lost 5 bases; unmatched junction nucleotides: 7. Here the CDR3 DNA reads TGTGCCAGCAGCTCAGGGAGGGGCCACGAGCAGTACTTC. Its translation is CASSSGRGHEQYF.

The genes are TRBV19 and TRBJ2-5, with 8 bases aligning to TRBD2. The CDR3 runs to 13 residues. Germline trimming cut 8 bases from V and 2 bases from J; bases unmatched to any gene: 4. CDR1 is LNHDA, CDR2 SQIVND, per germline (reference sequence). The CDR3: CASAGTSQETQYF. As DNA, the CDR3 is TGTGCCAGTGCCGGGACTAGTCAAGAGACCCAGTACTTC.

This clone was counted only a few times. This chain uses TRBV30 with TRBJ2-1, with no clear D. Trimming left V 4 bases short and J 9 bases short, with 10 bases between. This CDR3 spans 11 amino acids. Germline CDR1 GTSNPN, CDR2 SVGIG (reference sequence). CDR3 in amino acids: CAWIRGVEQFF. The CDR3 DNA sequence: TGTGCCTGGATCCGTGGGGTTGAGCAGTTCTTC.

V is TRBV25-1 and J is TRBJ2-7; D may correspond to TRBD1 or TRBD2 (5 bases each). V lost 3 bases to trimming and J lost 4 bases, with 10 bases between them. The CDR3 covers 13 residues. Germline V gene data show CDR1 as MGHDK and CDR2 as SYGVNS. The CDR3 reads CASSETGTYEQYF. The CDR3 DNA reads TGTGCCAGCAGTGAGACCGGGACGTACGAGCAGTACTTC.

There are a few counts of this clone. J is TRBJ2-5 and V is TRBV28; a possible D gene is TRBD2 (7 bases). The CDR3 runs to 13 residues. Germline CDR1 MDHEN, CDR2 SYDVKM. Trimming took off 3 bases at V and 6 bases at J, with 11 bases between the two ends. The CDR3 is CASSLGGAQTQYF. CDR3 sequence (DNA): TGTGCCAGCAGTTTGGGGGGGGCCCAGACCCAGTACTTC.

This clone appeared a single time. The chain employs TRBV5-1 and TRBJ2-1; no clear D. Germline values: CDR1 SGHRS, CDR2 YFSETQ. CDR3 length: 15 residues. V was clipped by 3 bases and J by 1 base, with 11 bases between them. The CDR3 DNA reads as TGCGCCAGCAGCTCCCTGGACGGATCCTACAATGAGCAGTTCTTC. This codes for CASSSLDGSYNEQFF.

The rearrangement links TRBV19 to TRBJ1-1; 8 nucleotides line up with TRBD1. This CDR3 comprises 14 residues. Trimming took 4 bases from V and 3 from J; bases not matched to a gene: 4. Germline CDR1 and CDR2: LNHDA and SQIVND (reference sequence). CDR3 in DNA: TGTGCCAGTAGTAAGCACAGGGGGGACACTGAAGCTTTCTTT. Its protein product is CASSKHRGDTEAFF.

The J gene is TRBJ1-4, the V gene TRBV5-1; no clear D. Trimming removed 10 bases from V and 10 bases from J, with 5 bases in between. Germline lookup yields CDR1 SGHRS and CDR2 YFSETQ. The CDR3 totals 8 residues. The CDR3 nucleotides read TGCGCCGGCCCAAAACTGTTTTTT. The encoded protein is CAGPKLFF.

The CDR3 DNA follows: TGTGCCAGCAGCCCCGGCGCATGGCACTCCGAGCAGTACTTC. Translating gives CASSPGAWHSEQYF. The rearrangement joins TRBV5-6 to TRBJ2-7; D is undetermined. This CDR3 is built from 14 residues. With 4 bases removed from V and 6 bases from J, the gap between germline ends came to 17 bases. CDR1 SGHDT and CDR2 YYEEEE come from the germline V gene.

A remark on this clone: This specimen includes other DNA sequences encoding the same CDR3. V usage is TRBV30 and J usage is TRBJ1-5; tentatively, D is TRBD1 (5 bases). Germline assignment: CDR1 GTSNPN and CDR2 SVGIG (reference sequence). The CDR3 sequence is 13 residues long. V was shortened by 0 bases and J by 7 bases, with 10 bases between the two germline ends. CDR3 nucleotide sequence: TGTGCCTGGAGTGTGGGAGGGGACCAGCCCCAGCATTTT. Protein sequence: CAWSVGGDQPQHF.

In its sample, this clone was seen a few times. The chain uses TRBV28 and TRBJ1-6, with D perhaps matching TRBD1 (5 bases). The CDR3 consists of 12 residues. Looked up from germline, CDR1 is MDHEN and CDR2 is SYDVKM. The ends were cut back, 10 bases at V and 8 bases at J, with 12 bases in the middle. The CDR3 DNA reads TGTGCCATCCAACGACAGTATTCACCCCTCCACTTT. The encoded protein is CAIQRQYSPLHF.

CDR3: CSVVGVFGGGYTF. The CDR3 DNA sequence: TGCAGCGTTGTGGGTGTCTTCGGGGGTGGCTACACCTTC. The chain recombines TRBV29-1 with TRBJ1-2; TRBD1 might be the D (5 bases). Germline CDR1 is SQVTM and CDR2 is ANQGSEA. CDR3 length equals 13 residues. The V and J ends lost 4 bases and 7 bases respectively, with 16 bases between them.

The chain employs TRBV18 and TRBJ2-5; D not resolved. Between the trimmed V and J ends, which lost 4 bases and 2 bases, there was a span of 8 bases. The germline V gene encodes CDR1 KGHSH and CDR2 LQKENI. This CDR3 has 13 amino acids. CDR3 loop: CASSLQPQETQYF. The CDR3 coding sequence is TGTGCCAGCTCACTACAGCCTCAAGAGACCCAGTACTTC. The whole variable domain, remainder taken from reference TRBV18 and TRBJ2-5, is NAGVMQNPRHLVRRRGQEARLRCSPMKGHSHVYWYRQLPEEGLKFMVYLQKENIIDESGMPKERFSAEFPKEGPSILRIQQVVRGDSAAYFCASSLQPQETQYFGPGTRLLVL.

This chain links TRBV28 with TRBJ1-1, with D maybe TRBD1 (6 bases). V was clipped by 7 bases and J by 5 bases, with 14 bases between them. This CDR3 comprises 13 residues. Germline-derived CDR1 and CDR2 are MDHEN and SYDVKM. This CDR3 reads CASNQGRWTEAFF. DNA for the CDR3: TGTGCCAGCAATCAGGGGCGGTGGACTGAAGCTTTCTTT.

This clone was picked up a small number of times. The rearrangement uses TRBV29-1 and TRBJ2-3, with D unclear. V lost 5 bases to trimming and J lost 1 base, with 10 bases between them. This CDR3 is 13 amino acids long. Germline V gives CDR1 SQVTM, CDR2 ANQGSEA. The CDR3 nucleotides are TGCAGCGTTTCCACCCTGGGCACAGATACGCAGTATTTT. Protein sequence: CSVSTLGTDTQYF.

In this sample, this clone turned up a few times. Other DNA sequences in this sample translate to the same CDR3. The chain couples TRBV29-1 to TRBJ2-7, with 14 bases lining up with TRBD2. V lost 6 bases, J lost 4 bases, and 2 bases stayed unmatched. The CDR3 sequence is 13 residues long. Germline V lookup: CDR1 SQVTM, CDR2 ANQGSEA. The CDR3 DNA is TGCAGCGTAGGGACTAGCGGGAGTTACGAGCAGTACTTC. Its translation: CSVGTSGSYEQYF.